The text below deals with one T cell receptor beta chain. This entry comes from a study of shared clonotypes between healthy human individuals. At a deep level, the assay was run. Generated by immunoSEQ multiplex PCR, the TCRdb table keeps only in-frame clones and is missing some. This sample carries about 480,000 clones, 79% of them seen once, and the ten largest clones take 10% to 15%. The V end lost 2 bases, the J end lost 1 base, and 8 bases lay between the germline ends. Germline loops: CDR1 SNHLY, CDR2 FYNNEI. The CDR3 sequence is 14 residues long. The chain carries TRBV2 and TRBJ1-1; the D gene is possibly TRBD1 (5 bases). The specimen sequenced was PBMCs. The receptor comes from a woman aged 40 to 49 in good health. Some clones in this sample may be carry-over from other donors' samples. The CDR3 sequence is CASSEQGRNTEAFF. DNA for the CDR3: TGTGCCAGCAGTGAACAGGGCAGGAACACTGAAGCTTTCTTT.